This TCR beta chain emerged from a study of OX40 agonist ivuxolimab in advanced cancers. Study information: As their treatment, patients were administered ivuxolimab, an agonistic anti-OX40 (CD134) antibody. A mean age of roughly 60 years, range roughly 23 to 79, was recorded, and 70% to 85% were male.

Points from the study as a whole: Circulating CD4+ and CD8+ T cells showed clonal expansion by week 6 at 0.1 to 3.0 mg/kg. Determination of antigen specificity was not performed for the expanded peripheral T cells.

Germline V gene data show CDR1 as DFQATT and CDR2 as SNEGSKA (reference sequence). The CDR3 is 9 residues long. Here immunoSEQ multiplex PCR was the method, and the copy in TCRdb shows in-frame clones only, minus some. The repertoire consists of approximately 68,000 clones, with around 90% occurring once and the leading ten covering about 1%. In this sample, this clone turned up once. Its antigen remains unknown. The sequence was obtained from an adult with an advanced solid tumor such as melanoma, head and neck, liver or kidney cancer. The input for sequencing was CD4+ or CD8+ T cells sorted from blood, taken in a trial of the OX40 agonist ivuxolimab. The chain has TRBV20-1 and TRBJ1-1, with D uncertain. The CDR3, as DNA: TGCAGCCGTGGCACTGAAGCTTTCTTT. Translating gives CSRGTEAFF.